This passage covers 17 T cell receptor beta chains from one sample sequenced in a study of cytomegalovirus exposure and HLA in healthy donors. This PCR relied on a set of 60 Vbeta primers and 13 Jbeta primers. Here immunoSEQ multiplex PCR was the method, and the copy in TCRdb shows in-frame clones only, minus some. The sample yields more than 110,000 clones, approximately 80% seen once. Sequencing input: PBMCs. Every receptor here comes from a male donor in good health and CMV-seronegative.

The chain carries TRBV7-2 and TRBJ2-1; D gene uncertain. The CDR3 totals 15 residues. V shed 1 base and J shed 6 bases, with 13 bases lying between them. Germline CDR1 is SGHTA and CDR2 is FQGNSA. The CDR3 loop is CASSLDGAESNEQFF. The CDR3 DNA is TGTGCCAGCAGCTTAGATGGAGCCGAGAGCAATGAGCAGTTCTTC.

The V gene is TRBV6-5, the J gene TRBJ2-7, with 7 bases fitting TRBD1. CDR3 size: 13 residues. The V and J ends lost 6 bases and 5 bases, in that order; junction bases with no gene match: 7. The germline V gene has CDR1 MNHEY and CDR2 SVGAGI. The CDR3 region is CASSSGTEHEQYF. For the CDR3, the DNA is TGTGCCAGCAGCTCCGGGACAGAACACGAGCAGTACTTC.

The CDR3 DNA follows: TGTGCCAGCAGTGAATCATACGTTTCAGCGGGAGAAGCCGGGGAGCTGTTTTTT. Protein product: CASSESYVSAGEAGELFF. The J gene is TRBJ2-2, the V gene TRBV6-1; 8 bases fit TRBD2. There are 18 residues in the CDR3. CDR1 is MNHNS, CDR2 SASEGT, per germline. V was clipped by 2 bases and J by 6 bases; unmatched bases: 14.

The V and J genes are TRBV6-5 and TRBJ2-5, with a weak D call TRBD1 (6 bases). The germline V gene has CDR1 MNHEY and CDR2 SVGAGI. CDR3 size: 15 residues. V was shortened by 0 bases and J by 11 bases, with 19 bases between the two germline ends. CDR3 in amino acids: CASSYSTAGGVAQYF. DNA for the CDR3: TGTGCCAGCAGTTACTCGACTGCTGGGGGCGTCGCGCAGTACTTC.

V and J are TRBV6-5 and TRBJ2-7, with TRBD2 matching over 7 bases. CDR1 is MNHEY and CDR2 is SVGAGI in the germline V gene. The CDR3 totals 13 residues. With 8 bases clipped from V and 4 bases from J, the junction kept 8 bases outside the gene matches. The CDR3 protein is CASPLGGGYEQYF. In DNA, the CDR3 is TGTGCCAGCCCCCTGGGGGGGGGTTACGAGCAGTACTTC.

The chain has TRBV5-1 and TRBJ1-2; TRBD1 matches at 10 bases. V dropped 3 bases and J dropped 6; count of bases not matched to a gene: 14. This CDR3 contains 17 residues. The germline V gene encodes CDR1 SGHRS and CDR2 YFSETQ. This chain's CDR3 is CASSSGQGKKVSDGYTF. CDR3 DNA sequence: TGCGCCAGCAGCTCGGGACAGGGGAAAAAGGTGTCCGATGGCTACACCTTC.

Turning to this clone: The sample contains more than one DNA sequence encoding this CDR3. The rearrangement links TRBV5-1 to TRBJ2-5; TRBD1 might be the D (6 bases). This CDR3 has 13 residues. Trimming took off 4 bases at V and 2 bases at J, with 9 bases between the two ends. Germline CDR1 reads SGHRS; CDR2 reads YFSETQ. This chain's CDR3 is CASSPDSQETQYF. CDR3 in DNA: TGCGCCAGCAGCCCGGACAGTCAAGAGACCCAGTACTTC.

The chain has TRBV11-2 and TRBJ1-2; 8 bases align to TRBD1. The length of the CDR3 is 16 residues. J was trimmed by 4 bases and V by 5 bases; bases with no gene match: 12. The germline V gene has CDR1 SGHAT and CDR2 FQNNGV. CDR3 in amino acids: CASSPLNKQGGYGYTF. The CDR3 DNA sequence: TGTGCCAGCAGCCCACTTAATAAACAGGGGGGCTATGGCTACACCTTC.

J is TRBJ2-7 and V is TRBV29-1, with 9 bases fitting TRBD2. This CDR3 has 13 amino acids. Germline loops: CDR1 SQVTM, CDR2 ANQGSEA. The junction had 9 bases not matched to a gene; V was cut back by 5 bases and J by 7 bases. This CDR3 is CSVSAGGPAEQYF. In nucleotides, the CDR3 is TGCAGCGTTTCTGCGGGAGGGCCGGCAGAGCAGTACTTC.

The chain is built from TRBV30 and TRBJ2-2, with TRBD1 as a possible D gene (5 bases). CDR3 length: 13 residues. V was clipped by 4 bases and J by 4 bases, with 10 bases between them. CDR1 and CDR2 (germline): GTSNPN, SVGIG (reference sequence). CDR3 protein: CAWTGWATGELFF. The CDR3 DNA sequence: TGTGCCTGGACAGGGTGGGCCACCGGGGAGCTGTTTTTT.

This chain joins TRBV29-1 and TRBJ1-1; D is possibly TRBD1 (5 bases). The CDR3 spans 13 residues. Trimming cost V 1 base and J 5 bases, with 11 bases left between them. Germline CDR1 reads SQVTM; CDR2 reads ANQGSEA. The CDR3 nucleotides read TGCAGCGTTGAAGGGCAGGGTGGTACTGAAGCTTTCTTT. This codes for CSVEGQGGTEAFF.

The genes are TRBV29-1 and TRBJ2-1; possibly TRBD1 for D (6 bases). Germline V gene data show CDR1 as SQVTM and CDR2 as ANQGSEA. V dropped 6 bases and J dropped 6 bases, with 12 bases sitting between them. The CDR3 totals 12 residues. In DNA form, the CDR3 reads TGCAGCGTAACAGGGTTTGGCAATGAGCAGTTCTTC. The encoded protein is CSVTGFGNEQFF.

The V gene is TRBV6-5, the J gene TRBJ1-2; 10 positions agree with TRBD1. Looked up from germline, CDR1 is MNHEY and CDR2 is SVGAGI. The length of the CDR3 is 14 residues. V was clipped by 2 bases and J by 3 bases; unmatched bases: 0. CDR3 sequence reads: CASSYGTGDYGYTF. CDR3 nucleotides: TGTGCCAGCAGTTACGGGACAGGGGACTATGGCTACACCTTC.

J is TRBJ1-4 and V is TRBV5-1; TRBD1 is a possible D gene (6 bases). CDR3 length: 16 residues. Germline V gene lookup returns CDR1 SGHRS and CDR2 YFSETQ. V lost 3 bases and J 5 bases, leaving 17 bases between the germline ends. CDR3 in amino acids: CASSYPMGTRNEKLFF. DNA for the CDR3: TGCGCCAGCAGCTATCCAATGGGGACACGAAATGAAAAACTGTTTTTT. Based on the CDR3 plus reference TRBV5-1 and TRBJ1-4, the full variable domain is KAGVTQTPRYLIKTRGQQVTLSCSPISGHRSVSWYQQTPGQGLQFLFEYFSETQRNKGNFPGRFSGRQFSNSRSEMNVSTLELGDSALYLCASSYPMGTRNEKLFFGSGTQLSVL.

The chain links TRBV6-5 to TRBJ2-2; 7 bases are a match to TRBD1. Trimming cost V 10 bases and J 1 base; bases outside gene matches: 3. The V gene's germline CDR1 is MNHEY and CDR2 SVGAGI. The CDR3 covers 13 residues. CDR3 bases: TGTGCCACCAGACAGGGGAACACCGGGGAGCTGTTTTTT. Residues: CATRQGNTGELFF.

J is TRBJ2-7 and V is TRBV5-4; D is possibly TRBD2 (5 bases). V lost 2 bases to trimming and J lost 6 bases, with 15 bases between them. CDR1 is SGHNT, CDR2 YYREEE, per germline (reference sequence). CDR3 length: 14 residues. CDR3: CASSFDGGSSEQYF. DNA of the CDR3: TGTGCCAGCAGCTTTGACGGTGGGAGCTCCGAGCAGTACTTC.

Concerning this clone: The junction and the germline gene differ at one end; a read error may be behind it. The chain joins TRBV7-9 to TRBJ2-7; 9 nucleotides line up with TRBD1. CDR1 and CDR2 from the germline V gene are SEHNR and FQNEAQ (reference sequence). This CDR3 comprises 15 residues. The CDR3 region is CSSTGGGTGKYEQYF. In DNA form, the CDR3 reads TGTTCCAGCACCGGAGGTGGGACAGGGAAATACGAGCAGTACTTC.